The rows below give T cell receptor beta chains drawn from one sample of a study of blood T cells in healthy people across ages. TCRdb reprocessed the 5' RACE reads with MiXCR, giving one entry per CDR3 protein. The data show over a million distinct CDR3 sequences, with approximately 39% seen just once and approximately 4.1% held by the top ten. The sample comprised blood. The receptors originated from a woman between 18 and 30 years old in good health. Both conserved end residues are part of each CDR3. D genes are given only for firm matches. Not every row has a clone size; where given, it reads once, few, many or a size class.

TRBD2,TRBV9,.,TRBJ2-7,CASSQTSVTYEQYF,TGTGCCAGCAGCCAAACTAGCGTTACCTACGAGCAGTACTTC
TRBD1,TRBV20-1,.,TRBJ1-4,CSAYVTGQNNEKLFF,TGCAGTGCCTATGTAACGGGACAGAACAATGAAAAACTGTTTTTT
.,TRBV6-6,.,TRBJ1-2,CASSREQGMFYGYTF,TGTGCCAGCTCACGAGAGCAGGGGATGTTTTATGGCTACACCTTC
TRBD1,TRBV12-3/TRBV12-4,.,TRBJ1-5,CASSSGTGGLGNQPQHF,TGTGCCAGCAGCTCCGGGACAGGGGGCTTGGGCAATCAGCCCCAGCATTTT
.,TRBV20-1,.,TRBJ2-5,CSALLGRYQETQYF,TGCAGTGCCCTGCTCGGCAGATACCAAGAGACCCAGTACTTC
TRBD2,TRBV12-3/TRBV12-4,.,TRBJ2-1,CASRRSSGGPEQFF,TGTGCCAGCAGACGATCTAGCGGGGGGCCGGAGCAGTTCTTC
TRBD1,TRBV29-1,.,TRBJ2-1,CSAKGDRGYYNEQFF,TGCAGCGCAAAGGGGGACAGGGGCTACTACAATGAGCAGTTCTTC
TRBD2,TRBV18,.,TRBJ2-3,CAGMSTSSTDTQYF,TGTGCCGGCATGTCGACTAGCAGCACAGATACGCAGTATTTT
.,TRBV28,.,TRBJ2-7,CASSLWGPARGYEQYF,TGTGCCAGCAGTTTATGGGGCCCAGCGCGTGGGTACGAGCAGTACTTC
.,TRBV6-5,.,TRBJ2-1,CASSYSSAQEQFF,TGTGCCAGCAGTTACTCGTCAGCGCAGGAGCAGTTCTTC
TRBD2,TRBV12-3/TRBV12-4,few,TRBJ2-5,CASSFNSGGFQETQYF,TGTGCCAGCAGTTTTAATAGCGGGGGTTTCCAAGAGACCCAGTACTTC
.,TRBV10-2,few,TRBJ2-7,CASSESGPSLPREQYF,TGCGCCAGCAGTGAGTCGGGGCCCTCCCTACCTAGAGAGCAGTACTTC
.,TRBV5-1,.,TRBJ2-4,CASSLGGGGAGKNIQYF,TGCGCCAGCAGCTTGGGAGGCGGGGGCGCTGGCAAAAACATTCAGTACTTC
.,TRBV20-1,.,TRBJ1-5,CSARVTRDGYNQPQHF,TGCAGTGCTAGAGTGACAAGGGACGGATACAATCAGCCCCAGCATTTT
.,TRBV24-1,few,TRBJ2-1,CATSGRGHEQFF,TGTGCCACCAGTGGCCGGGGACATGAGCAGTTCTTC
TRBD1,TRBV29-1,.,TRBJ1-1,CSANDRALSEAFF,TGCAGCGCAAACGACAGGGCCTTATCTGAAGCTTTCTTT
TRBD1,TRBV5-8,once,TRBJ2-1,CASSLALQGAGNKQFF,TGTGCCAGCAGCTTGGCCCTACAGGGGGCCGGCAATAAGCAGTTCTTC
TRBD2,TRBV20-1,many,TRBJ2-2,CSARDGQRGDTGELFF,TGCAGTGCTAGAGATGGCCAGCGGGGAGACACCGGGGAGCTGTTTTTT
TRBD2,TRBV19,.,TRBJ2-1,CASSSSGHPLNEQFF,TGTGCCAGTAGTAGTAGCGGGCACCCCCTCAATGAGCAGTTCTTC
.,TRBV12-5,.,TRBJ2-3,CASGLAPSDTQYF,TGTGCTAGTGGTTTGGCCCCCTCAGATACGCAGTATTTT
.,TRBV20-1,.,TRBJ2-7,CSASRTGYEQYF,TGCAGTGCTAGTCGTACAGGGTACGAGCAGTACTTC
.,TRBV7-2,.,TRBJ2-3,CASSHRPQTRYSTDTQYF,TGTGCCAGCAGCCATCGGCCCCAGACACGATATAGCACAGATACGCAGTATTTT
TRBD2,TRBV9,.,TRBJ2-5,CASSASSGRAYNEQYF,TGTGCCAGCAGCGCCAGTAGCGGGAGGGCCTACAATGAGCAGTACTTC
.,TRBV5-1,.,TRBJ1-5,CASSASGPPDHQHF,TGCGCCAGCAGCGCCTCAGGGCCCCCGGATCACCAGCATTTT
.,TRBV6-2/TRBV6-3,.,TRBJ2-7,CASSYLPGVLEYF,TGTGCCAGCAGTTACCTTCCGGGAGTCCTGGAGTACTTC
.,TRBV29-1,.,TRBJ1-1,CSGEGQNTEAFF,TGCAGCGGCGAGGGCCAGAACACTGAAGCTTTCTTT
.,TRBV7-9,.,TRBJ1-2,CASSLERFDGYTF,TGTGCCAGCAGCTTAGAACGTTTCGATGGCTACACCTTC
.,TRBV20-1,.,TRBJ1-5,CSARRQQNQPQHF,TGCAGTGCTAGAAGACAGCAAAATCAGCCCCAGCATTTT
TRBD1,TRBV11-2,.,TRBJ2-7,CASSPGDRGNYEQYF,TGTGCCAGCAGCCCGGGGGACAGGGGTAATTACGAGCAGTACTTC
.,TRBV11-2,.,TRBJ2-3,CASSLLAAPAHTQYF,TGTGCCAGCAGCTTACTGGCAGCCCCCGCTCATACGCAGTATTTT
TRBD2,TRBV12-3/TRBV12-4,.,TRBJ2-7,CASRGAGTSGEQYF,TGTGCCAGCAGAGGGGCCGGGACTAGCGGCGAGCAGTACTTC
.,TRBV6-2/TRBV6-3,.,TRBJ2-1,CASSPRATQFF,TGTGCCAGCAGTCCAAGGGCGACCCAGTTCTTC
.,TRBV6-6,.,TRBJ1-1,CASSLHGMNTEAFF,TGTGCCAGCAGTTTGCATGGCATGAACACTGAAGCTTTCTTT
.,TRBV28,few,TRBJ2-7,CASSFSARYEQYF,TGTGCCAGCAGTTTCAGCGCTCGCTACGAGCAGTACTTC
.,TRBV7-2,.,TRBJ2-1,CASNSGNPPETQFF,TGTGCCAGCAACTCTGGGAACCCTCCAGAGACCCAGTTCTTC
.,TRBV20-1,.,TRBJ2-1,CSALGSISYNEQFF,TGCAGTGCCCTCGGCTCCATCTCCTACAATGAGCAGTTCTTC
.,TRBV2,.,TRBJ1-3,CASSVVQSGNTIYF,TGTGCCAGCAGTGTGGTGCAATCTGGAAACACCATATATTTT
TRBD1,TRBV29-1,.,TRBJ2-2,CSAHGQGRTGELFF,TGCAGCGCCCACGGACAGGGAAGAACCGGGGAGCTGTTTTTT
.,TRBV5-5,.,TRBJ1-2,CASSLVNGVGYGYTF,TGTGCCAGCAGCTTGGTTAACGGGGTAGGCTATGGCTACACCTTC
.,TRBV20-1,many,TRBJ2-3,CSAKYAPITDTQYF,TGCAGTGCCAAATATGCCCCGATCACAGATACGCAGTATTTT
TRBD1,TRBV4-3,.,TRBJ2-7,CASSQEAGQGYEQYF,TGCGCCAGCAGCCAGGAAGCTGGACAGGGCTACGAGCAGTACTTC
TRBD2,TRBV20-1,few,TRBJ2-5,CSARPTGTSFLKTQYF,TGCAGTGCTAGGCCAACCGGGACTAGCTTTTTGAAGACCCAGTACTTC
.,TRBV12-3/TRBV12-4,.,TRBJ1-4,CASGAAEKLFF,TGTGCCAGCGGGGCTGCGGAAAAACTGTTTTTT
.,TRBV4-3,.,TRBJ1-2,CASSQESSRGSSYTF,TGCGCCAGCAGCCAAGAATCGTCGCGGGGTTCAAGCTACACCTTC
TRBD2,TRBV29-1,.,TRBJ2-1,CSVEEGLGGGKEQFF,TGCAGCGTTGAGGAAGGATTGGGCGGGGGAAAGGAGCAGTTCTTC
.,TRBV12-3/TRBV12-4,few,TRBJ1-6,CASSLSYGTDSPLHF,TGTGCCAGCAGTTTATCCTACGGGACGGATTCACCCCTCCACTTT
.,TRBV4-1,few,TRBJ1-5,CASSQVYVSNQPQHF,TGCGCCAGCAGCCAAGTATATGTTAGCAATCAGCCCCAGCATTTT
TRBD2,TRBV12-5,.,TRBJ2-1,CASGLTRLAGLNNEQFF,TGTGCTAGTGGCCTTACCAGACTAGCGGGTTTAAACAATGAGCAGTTCTTC
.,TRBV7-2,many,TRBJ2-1,CASSLEGYSYNEQFF,TGTGCCAGCAGCCTCGAGGGCTACTCCTACAATGAGCAGTTCTTC
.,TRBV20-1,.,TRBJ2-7,CSARDEVSAISSYEQYF,TGCAGTGCTAGAGATGAGGTCTCGGCCATATCGTCCTACGAGCAGTACTTC
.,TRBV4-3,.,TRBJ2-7,CASSQEGGRPQNSYEQYF,TGCGCCAGCAGCCAAGAGGGAGGCAGACCCCAAAACTCCTACGAGCAGTACTTC
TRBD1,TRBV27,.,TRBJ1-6,CASSLKQGHNSPLHF,TGTGCCAGCAGTTTAAAACAGGGGCATAATTCACCCCTCCACTTT
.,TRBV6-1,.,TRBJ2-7,CASRSDGTASSYNEQYF,TGTGCCAGCAGAAGTGACGGGACGGCCAGCTCCTACAATGAGCAGTACTTC
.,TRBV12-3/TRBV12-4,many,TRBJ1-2,CASSLDGLGYTF,TGTGCCAGCAGTCTTGACGGCTTAGGCTACACCTTC
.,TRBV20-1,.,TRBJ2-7,CSARPHQGSLSYNEQYF,TGCAGTGCTAGACCCCACCAGGGGAGCCTTTCCTACAATGAGCAGTACTTC
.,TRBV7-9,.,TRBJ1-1,CASSLGGGRILNTEAFF,TGTGCCAGCAGCTTAGGAGGGGGAAGGATCTTGAACACTGAAGCTTTCTTT
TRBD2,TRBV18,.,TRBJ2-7,CASSPTGTSDYEQYF,TGTGCCAGCTCACCGACCGGGACTAGCGATTACGAGCAGTACTTC